This T cell receptor (beta chain) appears in the sequencing data of a study of T cell responses to AZD1222 COVID-19 vaccine (dated by TCRdb to about 2021). About the full investigation: TCR sequencing covered about 230 trial participants: 200 to 220 given two doses of AZD1222 and approximately 26 given two doses of MenACWY control vaccine. Trial participants were enrolled into age subgroups of 18-55, 56-69 and 70-plus years, which contained about 150, 27 and 61 TCR-sequenced participants, respectively.

The germline V gene supplies CDR1 MDHEN and CDR2 SYDVKM. Its CDR3 holds 14 amino acids, cysteine through phenylalanine. This entry keeps only the CDR3 DNA: 42 bases, framed from base 1. A distance of 15 bases separates the germline ends of V and J, which lose 7 bases and 2 bases respectively. As for this clone: Its target antigen remains unknown. No quality values exist for individual bases; no much larger clone is one base distant.

The CDR3 regions of human TCRbeta chains were subjected to immunosequencing. The study's own analysis went as follows. TCRs in the repertoires were matched against a reference library of SARS-CoV-2-specific TCRs that had been generated with the MIRA antigen-specificity platform. Breadth was defined as the fraction of unique TCRs that were SARS-CoV-2-associated, and depth was defined as the fraction of total T cells that were SARS-CoV-2-associated. Using the MIRA data, every spike-specific TCR was mapped to the spike region that the TCR reacted to and assigned to either a CD4 or a CD8 class. Log10-transformed breadth and depth values were compared by one-way ANOVA with Sidak's multiple comparisons tests. Not all clones reach the TCRdb copy of this immuneACCESS table, which keeps in-frame sequences only. Checked studies attribute under half of the gap to unresolved V genes and leave the rest unexplained. Clonal size and the V and J genes are those of that table, whereas D and trimming came from the DNA. The sample table shows over 85,000 clones, and approximately 88% are seen once. 14% of the sample comes from the top ten.

General findings and caveats noted by the study authors: Reportedly, almost half of the unique spike-specific TCRs recognized epitopes lying outside the regions that are mutated in the B.1.351 and B.1.1.7 variants. Participants were mostly white British, with more females than males. The authors suggested clonal diversity may have been underestimated. The vaccine-associated CD4 TCRs covered the entire spike protein, and the dominant responses fell in regions 160-218 and 743-854. Only five to seven AZD1222 recipients were SARS-CoV-2 seropositive at baseline, limiting conclusions about previously exposed vaccinees. The 56-69-year group was small, and its depth increase did not reach significance, likely because of low power. Because no samples from the day 14 peak response were available, repertoires could be characterized only after the peak T cell response. After two AZD1222 doses, spike-specific TCR breadth and depth were significantly higher than at day 0 and than in MenACWY recipients.

According to the study, the label for this sample's time point signals: about 28 days (+/-7) after the second vaccine dose. AZD1222 recipients whose second dose came at about 4 weeks and those whose second dose came at about 12 weeks were combined into one group, since spike-specific TCR depth and breadth did not differ between the two schedules. Vaccinee samples were obtained from the UK trials COV001 and COV002, which included a single-blind randomized controlled phase 2/3 trial of AZD1222 (ChAdOx1 nCoV-19) in healthy adults. For TCRbeta chain sequencing, PBMC samples were collected from trial participants at day 0 and at day 28 after the second dose.

The TCR was taken from an adult who received the AZD1222 COVID-19 vaccine. The sample in question was peripheral blood, obtained 28 days after the second AZD1222 dose. The sequence joins TRBV28 to TRBJ2-7, with a weak D call of TRBD2 (5 bases match). The nucleotide sequence reads as follows: TGTGCCAGCACCTTCCGGGGTCCCACCTACGAGCAGTACTTC. It codes for CASTFRGPTYEQYF.